This T cell receptor (beta chain) was captured in a study of Graves' ophthalmopathy and Graves' hyperthyroidism. Study results and limitations: With less than 90% sensitivity and about 83% specificity, a 13-signature model separated ophthalmopathy from stable hyperthyroidism. Most thyroid-expanded clonotypes exceeding 0.001 frequency were also found in blood.

The CDR3 has 18 amino acids. The V gene lost 4 bases and the J gene lost 0 bases, with 16 bases spanning the gap. CDR1 is MNHNS and CDR2 is SASEGT in the germline V gene. Transcripts of RNA were the source for amplifying TCR beta CDR3 regions. An initial RT-PCR round employing HTBI primers preceded a second-round multiplex PCR. A single record per CDR3 protein comes from TCRdb applying MiXCR to the multiplex PCR reads. The table has approximately 480,000 distinct CDR3 sequences, 13% to 15% seen once. This clonotype was observed at least ten times. Its antigen is as yet unknown. Exclusion applied to patients with other autoimmune diseases, uncontrolled infections, pregnancy or lactation. The authors isolated PBMCs from over 7.5 ml of fresh peripheral blood.

This receptor was identified in a woman in her twenties or thirties with Graves' ophthalmopathy. The chain links TRBV6-1 to TRBJ2-6; D is perhaps TRBD1 (6 bases). Sequenced: blood. CDR3 bases: TGTGCCAGCAGTGGGGTGGGACACGGCTTCTCTGGGGCCAACGTCCTGACTTTC. Translation: CASSGVGHGFSGANVLTF.